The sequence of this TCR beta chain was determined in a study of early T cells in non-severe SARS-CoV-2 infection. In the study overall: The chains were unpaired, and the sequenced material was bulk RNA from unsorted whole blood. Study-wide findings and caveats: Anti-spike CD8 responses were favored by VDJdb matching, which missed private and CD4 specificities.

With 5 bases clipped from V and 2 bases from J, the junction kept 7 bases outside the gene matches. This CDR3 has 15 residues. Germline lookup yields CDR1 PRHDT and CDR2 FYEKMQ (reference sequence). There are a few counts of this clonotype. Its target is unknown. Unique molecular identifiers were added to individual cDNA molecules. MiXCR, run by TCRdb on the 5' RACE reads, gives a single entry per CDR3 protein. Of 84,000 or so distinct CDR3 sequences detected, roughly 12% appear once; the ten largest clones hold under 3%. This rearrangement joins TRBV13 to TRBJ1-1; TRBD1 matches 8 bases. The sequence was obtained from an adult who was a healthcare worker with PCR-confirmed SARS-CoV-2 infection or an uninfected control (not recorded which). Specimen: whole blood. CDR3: CASSPSTGENTEAFF. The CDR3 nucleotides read TGTGCCAGCAGCCCGTCGACAGGGGAAAACACTGAAGCTTTCTTT.